The 25 T cell receptor beta chains presented below share a single source sample, sequenced in a study of T-cell memory formation after mild COVID-19. TCRdb fed the 5' RACE reads into MiXCR, producing one record per CDR3 protein. The table includes under 400,000 distinct CDR3 sequences, under 25% detected once. The sequencing sample was made of PBMCs or a T cell subset sorted from them (not recorded which). These receptors were taken from an adult woman who had mild COVID-19 (a few samples of this study predate the infection). Cell type and time point are not known.

The sample holds a few counts of this clonotype. The chain carries TRBV19 and TRBJ2-7; D not certain. The CDR3 spans 14 residues. Per germline, CDR1 LNHDA and CDR2 SQIVND (reference sequence). V was shortened by 1 base and J by 0 bases, with 7 bases between the two germline ends. CDR3 loop: CASSIVGISYEQYF. The CDR3 coding sequence is TGTGCCAGTAGTATAGTTGGCATCTCCTACGAGCAGTACTTC.

The chain links TRBV21-1 to TRBJ1-5; the table assigns TRBD1, which was not confirmed against the DNA. TRBV21-1 is reported as a pseudogene. The CDR3 runs to 11 residues. The DNA of the CDR3 is TGTGCCAGCGGGGGAGATCAGCCCCAGCATTTT. Protein sequence: CASGGDQPQHF.

The chain combines TRBV28 with TRBJ2-7; 8 nucleotides match TRBD2. V was clipped by 6 bases and J by 3 bases; unmatched bases: 13. Germline-derived CDR1 and CDR2 are MDHEN and SYDVKM. The CDR3 loop spans 16 amino acids. The CDR3 here is CASSSLGGEAIYEQYF. In DNA, the CDR3 is TGTGCCAGCAGCTCCCTCGGGGGGGAGGCTATCTACGAGCAGTACTTC.

V and J are TRBV24-1 and TRBJ1-2; tentative D call: TRBD1 (5 bases). CDR3 length: 14 amino acids. Deletions cut 3 bases from V and 3 bases from J, with 10 bases between. CDR1 and CDR2 (germline): KGHDR, SFDVKD. CDR3: CATSDTGLDYGYTF. The CDR3 DNA sequence: TGTGCCACCAGTGATACAGGTTTGGACTATGGCTACACCTTC.

The rearrangement joins TRBV18 to TRBJ2-7; 7 bases line up with TRBD2. The CDR3 is 15 amino acids. V gave up 0 bases and J gave up 3 bases; unmatched junction bases: 5. From germline, CDR1 is KGHSH and CDR2 LQKENI. The CDR3 bases are TGTGCCAGCTCACCACCATGGGACTATAACTACGAGCAGTACTTC. It specifies CASSPPWDYNYEQYF.

The gene calls are TRBV24-1 and TRBJ1-5; D gene uncertain. Trimming left V 3 bases short and J 1 base short, with 6 bases between. In germline, CDR1 is KGHDR, CDR2 SFDVKD. This CDR3 has 14 amino acids. The CDR3 region is CATSDVGSNQPQHF. The CDR3 region has the DNA TGTGCCACCAGTGATGTGGGGAGCAATCAGCCCCAGCATTTT.

This chain uses TRBV4-2 with TRBJ2-1; D is unresolved. CDR1 is LGHNA, CDR2 YNFKEQ, per germline. Trimming left V 1 base short and J 5 bases short, with 18 bases between. This CDR3 comprises 17 residues. Written as DNA, the CDR3 is TGTGCCAGCAGCCAAGTTTCGTTTAGTGGAGCAGACAATGAGCAGTTCTTC. This encodes CASSQVSFSGADNEQFF.

This chain connects TRBV14 to TRBJ2-3; D remains ambiguous. Germline V lookup: CDR1 SGHDN, CDR2 FVKESK. The CDR3 sequence is 13 residues long. The V gene lost 0 bases and the J gene lost 5 bases, with 6 bases spanning the gap. The chain's CDR3 is CASSQDMLDTQYF. For the CDR3, the DNA is TGTGCCAGCAGCCAAGATATGCTAGATACGCAGTATTTT.

This clonotype was found a few times. This chain uses TRBV3-2 with TRBJ2-1. TRBV3-2 is a pseudogene locus. The CDR3 runs to 12 residues. The CDR3: CASWIPIGEQFF. CDR3 nucleotides: TGTGCCAGCTGGATCCCCATAGGTGAGCAGTTCTTC.

This sequence joins TRBV11-1 and TRBJ2-1; D might be TRBD2 (5 bases). Germline loops: CDR1 SGHAT, CDR2 FQDESV (reference sequence). The CDR3 totals 15 residues. V was shortened by 5 bases and J by 3 bases, with 14 bases between the two germline ends. The CDR3 here is CASSQTTRFYNEQFF. CDR3 bases: TGTGCCAGCAGCCAGACTACTCGATTCTACAATGAGCAGTTCTTC. Together with reference TRBV11-1 and TRBJ2-1, the CDR3 gives the full variable domain: EAEVAQSPRYKITEKSQAVAFWCDPISGHATLYWYRQILGQGPELLVQFQDESVVDDSQLPKDRFSAERLKGVDSTLKIQPAELGDSAMYLCASSQTTRFYNEQFFGPGTRLTVL.

This clonotype was counted many times. The CDR3 is CSVAVVSYEQYF. DNA for the CDR3: TGCAGCGTTGCTGTGGTCTCCTACGAGCAGTACTTC. This chain connects TRBV29-1 to TRBJ2-7; D not resolved. The CDR3 spans 12 residues. V lost 4 bases, J lost 0 bases, and 7 bases lay in between. The germline CDR1 and CDR2 sequences are SQVTM and ANQGSEA.

This clonotype was detected a few times. The chain uses TRBV20-1 and TRBJ2-6; tentative D call: TRBD2 (6 bases). CDR3 length equals 14 residues. The V end was cut by 3 bases, the J end by 3 bases, with 9 bases between. Germline CDR1 and CDR2: DFQATT and SNEGSKA (reference sequence). CDR3 sequence (DNA): TGCAGTGCTAGCGGGAGTAGTGGGGCCAACGTCCTGACTTTC. It encodes CSASGSSGANVLTF.

The V gene is TRBV19, the J gene TRBJ2-7; no clear D. CDR1 and CDR2 (germline): LNHDA, SQIVND (reference sequence). The length of the CDR3 is 14 residues. V was pared by 6 bases and J by 4 bases, with 16 bases between. The CDR3 DNA reads as TGTGCCAGTAGCCACCCCGGGCGGACGTACGAGCAGTACTTC. This sequence encodes CASSHPGRTYEQYF.

This clonotype was observed a handful of times. V and J are TRBV12-3 or TRBV12-4 and TRBJ2-4, with D tentatively TRBD1 (6 bases). The CDR3 extends over 16 amino acids. The V and J ends lost 5 bases and 0 bases respectively, with 14 bases between them. This CDR3 reads CASSPTGILAKNIQYF. The CDR3 region has the DNA TGTGCCAGCAGTCCTACAGGGATCTTAGCCAAAAACATTCAGTACTTC.

This clonotype was seen only a few times. V is TRBV5-1 and J is TRBJ1-2; D is unresolved. This CDR3 region has 13 residues. Germline CDR1 and CDR2: SGHRS and YFSETQ. Trimming took off 3 bases at V and 0 bases at J, with 6 bases between the two ends. CDR3 region: CASSSEANYGYTF. CDR3 bases: TGCGCCAGCAGCTCGGAAGCTAACTATGGCTACACCTTC. Combining the CDR3 with reference TRBV5-1 and TRBJ1-2 gives the whole variable domain KAGVTQTPRYLIKTRGQQVTLSCSPISGHRSVSWYQQTPGQGLQFLFEYFSETQRNKGNFPGRFSGRQFSNSRSEMNVSTLELGDSALYLCASSSEANYGYTFGSGTRLTVV.

The genes are TRBV9 and TRBJ2-3; D ambiguous. CDR1 and CDR2 (germline): SGDLS, YYNGEE. The CDR3 spans 13 residues. The V gene lost 0 bases and the J gene lost 7 bases, with 9 bases spanning the gap. This CDR3 is CASSVESRHTQYF. The CDR3 coding sequence is TGTGCCAGCAGCGTAGAGTCTAGGCATACGCAGTATTTT.

At least ten counts were recorded for this clonotype. Sequence at one end of the junction differs from germline and may be a read error. The genes are TRBV7-3 and TRBJ1-2; maybe TRBD1 (6 bases). Germline CDR1 and CDR2: SGHTA and FQGTGA. The CDR3 sequence is 13 residues long. The CDR3 here is CASSPGGGYGYTF. DNA for the CDR3: TGCGCCAGCAGCCCCGGAGGGGGTTATGGCTACACCTTC.

This clonotype turned up a few times. This sequence joins TRBV24-1 and TRBJ2-5, with 15 bases that match TRBD2. After removal of 4 bases from V and 4 bases from J, the junction contained 3 bases not matched to a gene. The CDR3 contains 16 residues. Germline V CDR1 and CDR2: KGHDR, SFDVKD. CDR3 amino acids: CATSDSGLAGGETQYF. For the CDR3, the DNA is TGTGCCACCAGTGACTCGGGACTAGCGGGAGGAGAGACCCAGTACTTC.

J is TRBJ1-5 and V is TRBV4-1; D is undetermined. Per the germline V gene, CDR1 is MGHRA and CDR2 is YSYEKL. CDR3 length: 15 amino acids. V shed 0 bases and J shed 3 bases, with 9 bases lying between them. The CDR3 reads CASSQDRTVNQPQHF. In DNA, the CDR3 is TGCGCCAGCAGCCAAGATCGCACAGTCAATCAGCCCCAGCATTTT.

In its sample, this clonotype was seen a few times. The chain uses TRBV27 and TRBJ1-2, with D perhaps matching TRBD1 (5 bases). V was clipped by 5 bases and J by 2 bases, with 15 bases between them. Germline CDR1 is MNHEY and CDR2 is SMNVEV (reference sequence). The CDR3 is 15 amino acids. CDR3 sequence: CASSPPGGGNYGYTF. In DNA, the CDR3 is TGTGCCAGCAGTCCACCGGGTGGGGGAAACTATGGCTACACCTTC.

The rearrangement joins TRBV12-3 or TRBV12-4 to TRBJ2-7; 8 positions agree with TRBD2. The CDR3 has 13 amino acids. V was pared by 6 bases and J by 7 bases, with 8 bases of the junction left unmatched. The CDR3 loop reads CASSHGGGLEQYF. The CDR3 nucleotides read TGTGCCAGCAGCCACGGGGGGGGGCTTGAGCAGTACTTC.

This clonotype was detected only a few times. The J gene is TRBJ1-1, the V gene TRBV5-1; unclear D gene. This CDR3 has 13 residues. Looked up from germline, CDR1 is SGHRS and CDR2 is YFSETQ. Trimming stripped 2 bases from V and 2 bases from J, with 7 bases between. The DNA for the CDR3 is TGCGCCAGCAGCTTCGTAGGAAACACTGAAGCTTTCTTT. Amino acid sequence: CASSFVGNTEAFF.

J is TRBJ1-4 and V is TRBV10-3; 9 nucleotides line up with TRBD1. The CDR3 is 16 amino acids. The J segment lost 8 bases and the V segment lost 2 bases, leaving 9 bases of the junction unmatched. Germline V CDR1 and CDR2: ENHRY, SYGVKD. Here the CDR3 DNA reads TGTGCCATCAGTGAGCCACCGGGACAGGGTATGGAAAAACTGTTTTTT. Protein sequence: CAISEPPGQGMEKLFF.

This chain uses TRBV20-1 with TRBJ2-4; 10 positions match TRBD2. The CDR3 loop spans 15 amino acids. CDR1 and CDR2 (germline): DFQATT, SNEGSKA (reference sequence). Trimming at V came to 3 bases and at J to 0 bases, leaving 2 bases not matched to a gene. The CDR3 DNA sequence: TGCAGTGCTAGTAGGACTAGCGGAGCCAAAAACATTCAGTACTTC. Residues: CSASRTSGAKNIQYF.

The V call is TRBV20-1, the J call TRBJ1-1; 9 nucleotides agree with TRBD1. The V gene end was trimmed by 0 bases and the J gene end by 4 bases; junction bases not matched to a gene: 3. Germline CDR1 is DFQATT and CDR2 is SNEGSKA (reference sequence). The length of the CDR3 is 14 residues. The CDR3 loop is CSARDVDRGTEAFF. In nucleotides, the CDR3 is TGCAGTGCTAGAGATGTGGACAGGGGCACTGAAGCTTTCTTT.